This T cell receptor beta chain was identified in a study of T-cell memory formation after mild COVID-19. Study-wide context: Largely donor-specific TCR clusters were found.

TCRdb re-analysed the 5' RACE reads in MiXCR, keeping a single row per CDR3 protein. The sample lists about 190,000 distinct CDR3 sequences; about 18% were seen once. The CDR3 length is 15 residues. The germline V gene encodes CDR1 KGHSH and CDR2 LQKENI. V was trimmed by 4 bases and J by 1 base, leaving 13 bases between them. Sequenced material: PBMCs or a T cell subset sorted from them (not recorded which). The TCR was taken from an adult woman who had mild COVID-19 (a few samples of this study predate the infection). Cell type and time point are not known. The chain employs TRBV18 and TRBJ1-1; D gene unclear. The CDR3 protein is CASSRADLENTEAFF. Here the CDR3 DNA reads TGTGCCAGCTCACGGGCGGACCTCGAGAACACTGAAGCTTTCTTT.